This T cell receptor beta chain originates from a study of blood T cell repertoires in COVID-19. Background on the study: Both acute and convalescent COVID-19 samples were obtained from the United States, Italy and Spain. PBMCs, B-cell-depleted T cells, or T cells were the source of the cDNA or gDNA that made up the material.

In the original workflow: Counts of nucleated cells, estimated from reference gene primer amplification, were obtained. Repertoires were generated with immunoSEQ multiplex PCR, while TCRdb's copy carries only in-frame clones and drops some. The D gene and trimming were derived from the DNA, and the V and J assignments and clone size from that table. The sample records about 380,000 clones, less than 85% being singletons. Sequenced input: peripheral blood. The sequence was collected from a woman aged 18-30 years with acute or convalescent COVID-19.

CDR3 in amino acids: CAISPGLAGASTDTQYF. In DNA form, the CDR3 reads TGTGCCATCAGCCCTGGACTAGCGGGGGCTAGCACAGATACGCAGTATTTT. V and J are TRBV10-3 and TRBJ2-3; 13 positions match TRBD2. With 6 bases clipped from V and 0 bases from J, the junction kept 6 bases outside the gene matches. The CDR3 has 17 amino acids. Germline V lookup: CDR1 ENHRY, CDR2 SYGVKD.